These T cell receptor beta chains were read from a single sample in a study of blood T cell repertoires in COVID-19. Repertoires were generated with immunoSEQ multiplex PCR, while TCRdb's copy carries only in-frame clones and drops some. The data show 150,000 to 200,000 clones, around 73% seen once. Sequencing was performed on PBMCs or T cells enriched from blood (not recorded which). The receptors stem from a woman between 45 and 60 years old who had recovered from COVID-19. Both conserved end residues are part of each CDR3. D genes are given only for firm matches. Clone sizes are given selectively: once, few, many, or a class where the clone is expanded.

D gene,V gene,clone size,J gene,CDR3 protein,CDR3 DNA
TRBD2,TRBV7-2,-,TRBJ2-3,CASSQTSGRGTDTQYF,TGTGCCAGCAGCCAGACTAGCGGGAGAGGGACAGATACGCAGTATTTT
TRBD1,TRBV7-8,-,TRBJ1-2,CASSLEWPGTGGGYTF,TGTGCCAGCAGCTTAGAATGGCCCGGGACAGGGGGCGGGTACACCTTC
-,TRBV18,-,TRBJ1-4,CASSPRDTTLQLFF,TGTGCCAGCTCACCACGGGACACGACGTTACAACTGTTTTTT
-,TRBV5-6,-,TRBJ1-1,CASSQDRLNTEAFF,TGTGCCAGCAGCCAGGACAGATTGAACACTGAAGCTTTCTTT
TRBD2,TRBV6-4,-,TRBJ2-1,CASSEGSGRYNEQFF,TGTGCCAGCAGTGAGGGGAGCGGGAGATACAATGAGCAGTTCTTC
-,TRBV6-5,-,TRBJ1-3,CASINFSGNTIYF,TGTGCCAGCATTAACTTCTCCGGAAACACCATATATTTT
-,TRBV19,-,TRBJ2-7,CASTLGHSGEQYF,TGTGCCAGTACCCTGGGGCACTCCGGTGAGCAGTACTTC
-,TRBV5-1,-,TRBJ1-6,CASSPDRFNSPLHF,TGCGCCAGCAGCCCAGACAGGTTTAATTCACCCCTCCACTTT
TRBD1,TRBV24-1,-,TRBJ1-5,CATSDSGQGGNQPQHF,TGTGCCACCAGTGATTCGGGACAGGGAGGCAATCAGCCCCAGCATTTT
TRBD1,TRBV9,-,TRBJ2-3,CASKAGGVTDTQYF,TGTGCCAGCAAGGCAGGGGGCGTGACAGATACGCAGTATTTT
TRBD2,TRBV28,-,TRBJ2-7,CASSALAESYEQYF,TGTGCCAGCAGCGCACTAGCGGAGTCCTACGAGCAGTACTTC
TRBD1,TRBV11-2,-,TRBJ1-2,CASSSIIRLLTGGTGYTF,TGTGCCAGCAGCTCTATAATCCGCCTTTTAACAGGGGGCACTGGCTACACCTTC
-,TRBV27,-,TRBJ1-2,CASSYLGGHYGYTF,TGTGCCAGCAGTTATCTGGGGGGACACTATGGCTACACCTTC
TRBD1,TRBV6-5,-,TRBJ2-7,CASKQTGAGEQYF,TGTGCCAGCAAACAAACAGGGGCCGGCGAGCAGTACTTC
TRBD1,TRBV2,-,TRBJ1-4,CASRDRGNEKLFF,TGTGCCAGCAGGGACAGGGGTAATGAAAAACTGTTTTTT
-,TRBV5-1,few,TRBJ1-5,CASSPLGVGQPQHF,TGCGCCAGCAGCCCGTTAGGGGTGGGGCAGCCCCAGCATTTT
TRBD1,TRBV7-2,-,TRBJ2-5,CASSQNTGGEGETQYF,TGTGCCAGCAGCCAGAATACAGGGGGCGAAGGAGAGACCCAGTACTTC
-,TRBV15,many,TRBJ1-5,CATSRELMGQGGQPQHF,TGTGCCACCAGCAGAGAACTAATGGGTCAGGGTGGCCAGCCCCAGCATTTT